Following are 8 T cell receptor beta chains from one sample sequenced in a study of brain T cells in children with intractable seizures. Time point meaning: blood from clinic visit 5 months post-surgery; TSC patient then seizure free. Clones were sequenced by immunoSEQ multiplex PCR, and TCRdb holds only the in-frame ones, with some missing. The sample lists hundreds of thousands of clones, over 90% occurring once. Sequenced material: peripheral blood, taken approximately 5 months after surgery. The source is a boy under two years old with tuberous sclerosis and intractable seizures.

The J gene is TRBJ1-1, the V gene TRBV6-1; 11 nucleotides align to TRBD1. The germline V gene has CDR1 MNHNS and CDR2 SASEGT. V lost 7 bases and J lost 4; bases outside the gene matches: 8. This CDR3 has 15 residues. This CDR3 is CASNARTGGVTEAFF. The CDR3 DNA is TGTGCCAGCAATGCAAGGACAGGGGGCGTCACTGAAGCTTTCTTT.

CDR3: CASSFHAGGATEAFF. The CDR3 bases are TGTGCCAGCAGCTTTCATGCAGGGGGGGCCACTGAAGCTTTCTTT. This chain joins TRBV11-2 and TRBJ1-1; 7 nucleotides line up with TRBD1. The CDR3 has 15 residues. Unmatched junction bases numbered 8, after V lost 3 bases and J lost 4 bases. Germline V gene data show CDR1 as SGHAT and CDR2 as FQNNGV.

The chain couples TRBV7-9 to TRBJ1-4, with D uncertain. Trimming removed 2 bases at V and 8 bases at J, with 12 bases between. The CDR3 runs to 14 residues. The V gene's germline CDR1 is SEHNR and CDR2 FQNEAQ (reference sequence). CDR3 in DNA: TGTGCCAGCAGCTTACTTGGGGTGGGGGAAAAACTGTTTTTT. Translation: CASSLLGVGEKLFF.

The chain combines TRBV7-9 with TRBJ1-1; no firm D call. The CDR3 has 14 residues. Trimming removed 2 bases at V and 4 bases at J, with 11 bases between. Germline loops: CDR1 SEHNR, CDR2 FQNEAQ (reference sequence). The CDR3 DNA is TGTGCCAGCAGCTTATTCGAGTCGGGCACTGAAGCTTTCTTT. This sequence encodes CASSLFESGTEAFF.

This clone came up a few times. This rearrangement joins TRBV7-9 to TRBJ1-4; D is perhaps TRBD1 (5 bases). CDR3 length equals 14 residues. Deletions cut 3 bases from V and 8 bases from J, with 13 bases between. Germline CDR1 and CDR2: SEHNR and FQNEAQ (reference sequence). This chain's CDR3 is CASSFRDYREKLFF. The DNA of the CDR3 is TGTGCCAGCAGCTTCAGGGACTACCGGGAAAAACTGTTTTTT.

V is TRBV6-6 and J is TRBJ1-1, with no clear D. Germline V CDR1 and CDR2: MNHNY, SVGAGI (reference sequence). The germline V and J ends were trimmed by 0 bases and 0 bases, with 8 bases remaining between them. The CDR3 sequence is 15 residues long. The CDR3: CASSYSQSMNTEAFF. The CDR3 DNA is TGTGCCAGCAGTTACTCGCAGAGCATGAACACTGAAGCTTTCTTT.

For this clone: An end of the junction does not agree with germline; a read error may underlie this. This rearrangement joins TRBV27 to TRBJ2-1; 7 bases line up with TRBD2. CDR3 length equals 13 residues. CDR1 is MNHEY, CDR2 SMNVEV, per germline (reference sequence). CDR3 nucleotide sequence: TGCGATCCGCGGGAGCTCGGTTACAATGAGCAGTTCTTC. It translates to CDPRELGYNEQFF.

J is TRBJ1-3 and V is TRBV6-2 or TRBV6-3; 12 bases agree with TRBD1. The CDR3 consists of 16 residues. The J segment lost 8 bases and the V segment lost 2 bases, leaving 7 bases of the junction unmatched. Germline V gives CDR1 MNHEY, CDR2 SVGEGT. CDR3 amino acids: CASSYPPGQGADTIYF. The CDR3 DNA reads TGTGCCAGCAGTTACCCGCCGGGACAGGGGGCTGACACCATATATTTT.